Listed below are T cell receptor beta chains from one sample, sequenced in a study of Graves' ophthalmopathy and Graves' hyperthyroidism. TCRdb re-analysed the multiplex PCR reads in MiXCR, keeping a single row per CDR3 protein. The sample has 350,000 to 400,000 distinct CDR3 sequences; about a sixth are singletons. Source material: peripheral blood. These receptors were collected from a young woman with Graves' ophthalmopathy. Both conserved end residues are part of each CDR3. The D gene is left open where the match is weak. Not every row has a clone size; where given, it reads once, few, many or a size class.

clone size: many
D gene: -
J gene: TRBJ2-5
V gene: TRBV20-1
CDR3 DNA: TGCAGTGCCGCCCATGATCTAGGGCAGGCCCAAGAGACCCAGTACTTC
CDR3 protein: CSAAHDLGQAQETQYF

clone size: many
D gene: -
J gene: TRBJ2-2
V gene: TRBV5-6
CDR3 DNA: TGTGCCAGCAGCTTGATAGAGCTGGGCGGGGAGCTGTTTTTT
CDR3 protein: CASSLIELGGELFF

clone size: many
D gene: -
J gene: TRBJ2-7
V gene: TRBV6-2/TRBV6-3
CDR3 DNA: TGTGCCAGCTCTAACACAGAGGGTTCCTACGAGCAGTACTTC
CDR3 protein: CASSNTEGSYEQYF

clone size: many
D gene: TRBD1
J gene: TRBJ1-1
V gene: TRBV5-1
CDR3 DNA: TGCGCCAGCAGCACCGTCGGACAGGCGAACACTGAAGCTTTCTTT
CDR3 protein: CASSTVGQANTEAFF

clone size: many
D gene: -
J gene: TRBJ2-7
V gene: TRBV25-1
CDR3 DNA: TGTGCCAGCAGTGGGGCAGGGGGGAGGGCCTACGAGCAGTACTTC
CDR3 protein: CASSGAGGRAYEQYF

clone size: many
D gene: TRBD1
J gene: TRBJ2-5
V gene: TRBV2
CDR3 DNA: TGTGCCAGCAAGCCAGACAGGGCCAAGACCCAGTACTTC
CDR3 protein: CASKPDRAKTQYF

clone size: many
D gene: TRBD1
J gene: TRBJ1-3
V gene: TRBV28
CDR3 DNA: TGTGCCAGCAGCCGTACAGGGGTGATTGGAAACACCATATATTTT
CDR3 protein: CASSRTGVIGNTIYF

clone size: few
D gene: TRBD2
J gene: TRBJ2-4
V gene: TRBV11-2
CDR3 DNA: TGTGCCAGCAGCTTAGTAAGGGGACTAGCGGGAGGGCAAAACATTCAGTACTTC
CDR3 protein: CASSLVRGLAGGQNIQYF

clone size: many
D gene: TRBD1
J gene: TRBJ1-1
V gene: TRBV11-2
CDR3 DNA: TGTGCCAGCAGCACTAAGACAGGGGTGACTGAAGCTTTCTTT
CDR3 protein: CASSTKTGVTEAFF

clone size: many
D gene: TRBD1
J gene: TRBJ2-7
V gene: TRBV13
CDR3 DNA: TGTGCCAGCAGCTTATACCCTCCGACAGGGGGTCTGTCCCTTTCCTACGAGCAGTACTTC
CDR3 protein: CASSLYPPTGGLSLSYEQYF

clone size: many
D gene: -
J gene: TRBJ1-3
V gene: TRBV12-3/TRBV12-4
CDR3 DNA: TGTGCCAGCAGTTTAGGACAGGTTTACACCATATATTTT
CDR3 protein: CASSLGQVYTIYF

clone size: many
D gene: TRBD2
J gene: TRBJ2-7
V gene: TRBV28
CDR3 DNA: TGTGCCAGCAGTTCCCCCGGGACTACCCCGGGCGAGCAGTACTTC
CDR3 protein: CASSSPGTTPGEQYF

clone size: many
D gene: -
J gene: TRBJ1-2
V gene: TRBV7-9
CDR3 DNA: TGTGCCAGCAGCCCCAAGAAGATGGGGGGCTACACCTTC
CDR3 protein: CASSPKKMGGYTF

clone size: many
D gene: -
J gene: TRBJ2-2
V gene: TRBV29-1
CDR3 DNA: TGCAGCGTTCGGCGGGGATCGGCCGGGGAGCTGTTTTTT
CDR3 protein: CSVRRGSAGELFF

clone size: many
D gene: -
J gene: TRBJ1-3
V gene: TRBV6-5
CDR3 DNA: TGTGCCAGCAAAACAGGTTATTCAGGAAACACCATATATTTT
CDR3 protein: CASKTGYSGNTIYF

clone size: -
D gene: -
J gene: TRBJ1-1
V gene: TRBV6-2/TRBV6-3
CDR3 DNA: TGTGCCAGCAGTTACAACAGGGTGACTGAAGCTTTCTTT
CDR3 protein: CASSYNRVTEAFF

clone size: many
D gene: -
J gene: TRBJ1-5
V gene: TRBV11-2
CDR3 DNA: TGTGCCAGCAGCTTACATCCTGTCGGTGATAGCAATCAGCCCCAGCATTTT
CDR3 protein: CASSLHPVGDSNQPQHF

clone size: many
D gene: TRBD1
J gene: TRBJ1-1
V gene: TRBV6-5
CDR3 DNA: TGTGCCACGACCGCGACAGGGGAGGGCACTGAAGCTTTCTTT
CDR3 protein: CATTATGEGTEAFF

clone size: many
D gene: TRBD2
J gene: TRBJ2-5
V gene: TRBV3-1
CDR3 DNA: TGTGCCAGCAGCTCATTCGCACCTCTACTACTAGCGACGCAAGAGACCCAGTACTTC
CDR3 protein: CASSSFAPLLLATQETQYF

clone size: many
D gene: -
J gene: TRBJ2-7
V gene: TRBV5-1
CDR3 DNA: TGCGCCAGCAGCTTGGAAACAGAGGGGCAGTACTTC
CDR3 protein: CASSLETEGQYF

clone size: -
D gene: -
J gene: TRBJ2-5
V gene: TRBV15
CDR3 DNA: TGTGCCACCAGCACAGGACTTTCGGAGACCCAGTACTTC
CDR3 protein: CATSTGLSETQYF

clone size: many
D gene: TRBD1
J gene: TRBJ2-7
V gene: TRBV27
CDR3 DNA: TGTGCCAGCAGTTTAAGGGGGCAAGTCTACGAGCAGTACTTC
CDR3 protein: CASSLRGQVYEQYF

clone size: many
D gene: TRBD1
J gene: TRBJ2-5
V gene: TRBV29-1
CDR3 DNA: TGCAGCGTTCCTTCACCCGGGACAGCGGAGACCCAGTACTTC
CDR3 protein: CSVPSPGTAETQYF

clone size: many
D gene: -
J gene: TRBJ2-5
V gene: TRBV10-3
CDR3 DNA: TGTGCCACCAGAAACTGGCGGGGGCCCGACCAAGAGACCCAGTACTTC
CDR3 protein: CATRNWRGPDQETQYF

clone size: many
D gene: TRBD1
J gene: TRBJ2-5
V gene: TRBV7-9
CDR3 DNA: TGTGCCAGCAGCTGGGACAGGGGGGGTAGAGAGACCCAGTACTTC
CDR3 protein: CASSWDRGGRETQYF

clone size: many
D gene: TRBD1
J gene: TRBJ2-7
V gene: TRBV28
CDR3 DNA: TGTGCCAGCGACCGTGGGGACAGTCTCTACGAGCAGTACTTC
CDR3 protein: CASDRGDSLYEQYF

clone size: -
D gene: -
J gene: TRBJ2-1
V gene: TRBV7-8
CDR3 DNA: TGTGCCAGCAGCTCATCCCCAGCGGGTGGTGGAAATGAGCAGTTCTTC
CDR3 protein: CASSSSPAGGGNEQFF

clone size: many
D gene: TRBD1
J gene: TRBJ2-2
V gene: TRBV28
CDR3 DNA: TGTGCCAGCAGTCTCCGGGACAGGGGATTAACCGGGGAGCTGTTTTTT
CDR3 protein: CASSLRDRGLTGELFF

clone size: many
D gene: -
J gene: TRBJ1-2
V gene: TRBV6-2/TRBV6-3
CDR3 DNA: TGTGCCAGCAGCAGCCGGGCTAACTATGGCTACACCTTC
CDR3 protein: CASSSRANYGYTF

clone size: many
D gene: TRBD2
J gene: TRBJ2-1
V gene: TRBV28
CDR3 DNA: TGTGCCAGCAGTCCGAGCAGCGGGGCCGTCACCTACAATGAGCAGTTCTTC
CDR3 protein: CASSPSSGAVTYNEQFF

clone size: many
D gene: TRBD1
J gene: TRBJ1-2
V gene: TRBV7-2
CDR3 DNA: TGTGCCAGCAGCTTAGGACAGGGGGCGAGCGGCTACACCTTC
CDR3 protein: CASSLGQGASGYTF

clone size: many
D gene: -
J gene: TRBJ1-1
V gene: TRBV19
CDR3 DNA: TGTGCCAGTAGTACCCCATGGAGTCTAAGTTGGGACACTGAAGCTTTCTTT
CDR3 protein: CASSTPWSLSWDTEAFF

clone size: many
D gene: -
J gene: TRBJ2-4
V gene: TRBV6-5
CDR3 DNA: TGTGCCAGCAGTTTCCCCCTAGGAGTCCAAAACATTCAGTACTTC
CDR3 protein: CASSFPLGVQNIQYF

clone size: few
D gene: -
J gene: TRBJ2-7
V gene: TRBV12-3/TRBV12-4
CDR3 DNA: TGTGCCAGCAGTCTGAACTGGGGCGGTCCCTACGAGCAGTACTTC
CDR3 protein: CASSLNWGGPYEQYF

clone size: many
D gene: -
J gene: TRBJ2-5
V gene: TRBV7-2
CDR3 DNA: TGTGCCAGCAGCTTATCCGGGGGCTCAAGAGAGACCCAGTACTTC
CDR3 protein: CASSLSGGSRETQYF

clone size: -
D gene: -
J gene: TRBJ1-2
V gene: TRBV12-3/TRBV12-4
CDR3 DNA: TGTGCCAGCAGTTCTACAGGAACCAGGGACACCTTC
CDR3 protein: CASSSTGTRDTF

clone size: many
D gene: -
J gene: TRBJ2-6
V gene: TRBV18
CDR3 DNA: TGTGCCAGCTCACGCCGGGACGACGTCCTGACTTTC
CDR3 protein: CASSRRDDVLTF

clone size: many
D gene: -
J gene: TRBJ1-1
V gene: TRBV10-3
CDR3 DNA: TGTGCCATCACGGGTCCGCCAGAGCGCCCTGAAGCTTTCTTT
CDR3 protein: CAITGPPERPEAFF

clone size: many
D gene: TRBD2
J gene: TRBJ2-7
V gene: TRBV12-3/TRBV12-4
CDR3 DNA: TGTGCCAGCAGCCCTGGAAGTAGCGGGAGTCAGAACGAGCAGTACTTC
CDR3 protein: CASSPGSSGSQNEQYF

clone size: many
D gene: TRBD2
J gene: TRBJ2-7
V gene: TRBV6-2/TRBV6-3
CDR3 DNA: TGTGCCAGCACTCCGGGGGGTCTCTCGGCGAACGAGCAGTACTTC
CDR3 protein: CASTPGGLSANEQYF

clone size: -
D gene: TRBD1
J gene: TRBJ1-1
V gene: TRBV6-5
CDR3 DNA: TGTGCCAGCAGTTCCCCCGACAGGGGAGTCACTGAAGCTTTCTTT
CDR3 protein: CASSSPDRGVTEAFF

clone size: once
D gene: -
J gene: TRBJ1-1
V gene: TRBV28
CDR3 DNA: TGTGCCAGCAGTAACCGGGTGGGGGGTAACACTGAAGCTTTCTTT
CDR3 protein: CASSNRVGGNTEAFF

clone size: many
D gene: -
J gene: TRBJ1-1
V gene: TRBV11-2
CDR3 DNA: TGTGCCAGCAGCTTTTCGCAGGGGAACACTGAAGCTTTCTTT
CDR3 protein: CASSFSQGNTEAFF

clone size: many
D gene: -
J gene: TRBJ1-2
V gene: TRBV3-1
CDR3 DNA: TGTGCCAGCGCCCACAACGGATACTATGGCTACACCTTC
CDR3 protein: CASAHNGYYGYTF

clone size: -
D gene: TRBD1
J gene: TRBJ2-7
V gene: TRBV28
CDR3 DNA: TGTGCCAGCAGCTTCTATTCCGGGACAGTCTACGAGCAGTACTTC
CDR3 protein: CASSFYSGTVYEQYF

clone size: many
D gene: -
J gene: TRBJ2-7
V gene: TRBV6-1
CDR3 DNA: TGTGCCAGCAGTGTAAACTCTCCCTACGAGCAGTACTTC
CDR3 protein: CASSVNSPYEQYF

clone size: many
D gene: TRBD2
J gene: TRBJ2-3
V gene: TRBV11-2
CDR3 DNA: TGTGCCAGCAGCGCACCTAGCGGGAGGGCCCCCCCAGATACGCAGTATTTT
CDR3 protein: CASSAPSGRAPPDTQYF

clone size: once
D gene: -
J gene: TRBJ2-3
V gene: TRBV12-3/TRBV12-4
CDR3 DNA: TGTGCCAGCAGCGGACCGAACACAGATACGCAGTATTTT
CDR3 protein: CASSGPNTDTQYF

clone size: many
D gene: -
J gene: TRBJ2-7
V gene: TRBV6-2/TRBV6-3
CDR3 DNA: TGTGCCAGCAGTTACGGGTGGACAGCCTACGAGCAGTACTTC
CDR3 protein: CASSYGWTAYEQYF

clone size: -
D gene: -
J gene: TRBJ2-7
V gene: TRBV20-1
CDR3 DNA: TGCAGTGCAGGCGACAGTTCCGAGCAGTACTTC
CDR3 protein: CSAGDSSEQYF

clone size: -
D gene: TRBD1
J gene: TRBJ1-2
V gene: TRBV11-1
CDR3 DNA: TGTGCCAGCAGCTTGCGGGACAGCCCAGCTAACTATGGCTACACCTTC
CDR3 protein: CASSLRDSPANYGYTF

clone size: -
D gene: -
J gene: TRBJ2-7
V gene: TRBV5-1
CDR3 DNA: TGCGCCAGCAGCTTGGACCAGGGAGGCTACGAGCAGTACTTC
CDR3 protein: CASSLDQGGYEQYF

clone size: -
D gene: TRBD1
J gene: TRBJ1-5
V gene: TRBV28
CDR3 DNA: TGTGCCAGCAGCCCCACCAGACAGGGCCACAATCAGCCCCAGCATTTT
CDR3 protein: CASSPTRQGHNQPQHF

clone size: many
D gene: -
J gene: TRBJ2-7
V gene: TRBV13
CDR3 DNA: TGTGCCAGCAGCTCCCACGAGCAGTACTTC
CDR3 protein: CASSSHEQYF

clone size: many
D gene: TRBD1
J gene: TRBJ2-7
V gene: TRBV6-1
CDR3 DNA: TGTGCCAGCAGGAACCTCTGGACAGGTTCCTACGAGCAGTACTTC
CDR3 protein: CASRNLWTGSYEQYF

clone size: many
D gene: TRBD2
J gene: TRBJ2-7
V gene: TRBV28
CDR3 DNA: TGTGCCAGCAGTTTTACTAGCGGGAGATCCTACGAGCAGTACTTC
CDR3 protein: CASSFTSGRSYEQYF

clone size: many
D gene: -
J gene: TRBJ1-5
V gene: TRBV7-2
CDR3 DNA: TGTGCCAGCAGCTATAAGGGGGTTCAGCCCCAGCATTTT
CDR3 protein: CASSYKGVQPQHF